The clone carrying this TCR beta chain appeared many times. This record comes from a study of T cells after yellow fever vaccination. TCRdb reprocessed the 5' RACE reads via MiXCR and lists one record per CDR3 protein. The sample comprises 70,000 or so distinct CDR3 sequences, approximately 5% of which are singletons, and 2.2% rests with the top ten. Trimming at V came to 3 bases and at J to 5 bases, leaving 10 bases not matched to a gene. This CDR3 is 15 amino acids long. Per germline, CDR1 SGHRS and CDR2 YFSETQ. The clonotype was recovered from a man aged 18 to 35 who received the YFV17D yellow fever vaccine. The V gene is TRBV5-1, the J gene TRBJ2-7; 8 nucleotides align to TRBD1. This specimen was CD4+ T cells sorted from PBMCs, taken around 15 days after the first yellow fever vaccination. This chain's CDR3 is CASSSQGARNNEQYF. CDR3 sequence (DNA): TGCGCCAGCAGCTCTCAGGGGGCGCGAAATAACGAGCAGTACTTC.